Following are 2 T cell receptor beta chains from one sample sequenced in a study of shared clonotypes between healthy human individuals. The method was immunoSEQ multiplex PCR; TCRdb's version includes in-frame clones alone and lacks a portion of them. Seen here are approximately 530,000 clones, roughly 95% observed once, and the top ten hold around 0.067%. Sequencing input: naive CD4+ T cells sorted from blood. As for subset: CD45RA+ positively selected. The receptors originated from a woman aged 30 to 39 in good health.

On this clone itself: This specimen includes other DNA sequences encoding the same CDR3. This chain joins TRBV6-5 and TRBJ1-1; D not resolved. Trimming removed 0 bases from V and 1 base from J, with 6 bases in between. Germline V gene lookup returns CDR1 MNHEY and CDR2 SVGAGI. This CDR3 has 14 amino acids. The CDR3 DNA reads TGTGCCAGCAGTTACTCGAGAGGGAACACTGAAGCTTTCTTT. Amino acids: CASSYSRGNTEAFF.

The J gene is TRBJ2-7, the V gene TRBV11-3, with TRBD1 identical over 11 bases. This CDR3 contains 15 residues. Trimming took 5 bases from V and 5 from J; bases not matched to a gene: 8. Per the germline V gene, CDR1 is SGHNT and CDR2 is YENEEA. This CDR3 is CASSPGTGGFDEQYF. The CDR3 nucleotides read TGTGCCAGCAGCCCGGGGACAGGGGGTTTCGACGAGCAGTACTTC.